A selection of T cell receptor beta chains follows, all from one sample in a study. One entry per CDR3 protein, called by TCRdb with MiXCR from the 5' RACE reads. The sample includes about 7,200 distinct CDR3 sequences, around 42% of them seen just once. Source material: memory CD4+ T cells sorted from blood. These receptors all stem from a female donor with breast cancer. CDR3s include the opening cysteine and the closing phenylalanine or tryptophan. D genes are given only for firm matches. Clone size is shown for a subset of rows, as once, few, many or a class of expanded clone.

len: 13; v_gene: TRBV7-8; j_gene: TRBJ1-2; d_gene: .; abundance: few; CDR3nt: TGTGCCAGCAGCTTAGGGGGGCACTGGGGCTACACCTTC; CDR3aa: CASSLGGHWGYTF
len: 12; v_gene: TRBV6-2/TRBV6-3; j_gene: TRBJ2-7; d_gene: .; abundance: .; CDR3nt: TGTGCCACGTTGACAGACTCCTACGAGCAGTACTTC; CDR3aa: CATLTDSYEQYF
len: 15; v_gene: TRBV2; j_gene: TRBJ2-1; d_gene: TRBD2; abundance: .; CDR3nt: TGTGCCAGCAGTGATCGGAGCGGGGGGGCAGGGGAGCAGTTCTTC; CDR3aa: CASSDRSGGAGEQFF
len: 17; v_gene: TRBV15; j_gene: TRBJ2-5; d_gene: TRBD2; abundance: .; CDR3nt: TGTGCCACCAGCAGTGGGGTAGCGGGGGGACTTCAAGAGACCCAGTACTTC; CDR3aa: CATSSGVAGGLQETQYF
len: 13; v_gene: TRBV7-8; j_gene: TRBJ2-1; d_gene: .; abundance: .; CDR3nt: TGTGCCAGCAGCTTAGGGCTCTACAATGAGCAGTTCTTC; CDR3aa: CASSLGLYNEQFF
len: 14; v_gene: TRBV15; j_gene: TRBJ2-7; d_gene: TRBD1; abundance: few; CDR3nt: TGTGCCACCAGCAGACAGGGGGACCCATACGAGCAGTACTTC; CDR3aa: CATSRQGDPYEQYF
len: 15; v_gene: TRBV12-3/TRBV12-4; j_gene: TRBJ1-2; d_gene: .; abundance: .; CDR3nt: TGTGCCAGCAGTTCCGCGGGGGGAGCTAACTATGGCTACACCTTC; CDR3aa: CASSSAGGANYGYTF
len: 13; v_gene: TRBV11-2; j_gene: TRBJ2-1; d_gene: TRBD1; abundance: .; CDR3nt: TGTGCCAGCAGCTTACGGGACAGGGGGATTGTGATCTTC; CDR3aa: CASSLRDRGIVIF
len: 16; v_gene: TRBV6-2/TRBV6-3; j_gene: TRBJ1-2; d_gene: .; abundance: .; CDR3nt: TGTGCCAGCACCTCCTCGACCGGGGGCGGTAACTATGGCTACACCTTC; CDR3aa: CASTSSTGGGNYGYTF
len: 16; v_gene: TRBV21-1; j_gene: TRBJ2-1; d_gene: .; abundance: .; CDR3nt: TGTGCCAGCAGCGAGCCCGGGACAGGGCGTTACAATGAGCAGTTCTTC; CDR3aa: CASSEPGTGRYNEQFF
len: 14; v_gene: TRBV7-2; j_gene: TRBJ1-1; d_gene: .; abundance: .; CDR3nt: TGTGCCAGCAGCTGGTGGGGGGCAAACACTGAAGCTTTCTTT; CDR3aa: CASSWWGANTEAFF